These 13 T cell receptor beta chains originate from one sample sequenced in a study of cytotoxic CD8 clonotypes in ibrutinib-treated CLL. TCRdb's table, derived via immunoSEQ multiplex PCR, lists solely in-frame clones and lacks some. The data show roughly 130,000 clones, with around three quarters seen just once and about 13% held by the top ten. This specimen consisted of PBMCs, obtained after 12 months of ibrutinib treatment. The receptors come from a human donor with chronic lymphocytic leukemia.

The chain carries TRBV4-1 and TRBJ1-1; D not certain. Per germline, CDR1 MGHRA and CDR2 YSYEKL. V lost 2 bases and J 5 bases, leaving 15 bases between the germline ends. CDR3 length: 15 residues. CDR3 protein: CASSQLGVGGTEAFF. The CDR3 nucleotides are TGCGCCAGCAGCCAACTTGGGGTAGGTGGGACTGAAGCTTTCTTT.

The J gene is TRBJ2-7, the V gene TRBV11-2; 9 bases are a match to TRBD1. Germline-derived CDR1 and CDR2 are SGHAT and FQNNGV. The V segment lost 5 bases and the J segment 5 bases; nucleotides outside the gene matches: 10. CDR3 size: 15 residues. CDR3 sequence (DNA): TGTGCCAGCAGCCCCATTCGGGGACAGGGCAACGAGCAGTACTTC. Translated, it gives CASSPIRGQGNEQYF.

The rearrangement joins TRBV7-9 to TRBJ2-7; no clear D. This CDR3 comprises 14 residues. Trimming pared 0 bases from V and 2 bases from J, leaving 8 bases between. Germline V gene lookup returns CDR1 SEHNR and CDR2 FQNEAQ (reference sequence). Written as DNA, the CDR3 is TGTGCCAGCAGCTTAGCGTCCAGTCCCTACGAGCAGTACTTC. It is translated as CASSLASSPYEQYF.

V and J are TRBV11-2 and TRBJ2-7; unclear D gene. CDR1 and CDR2 (germline): SGHAT, FQNNGV. The V end lost 4 bases, the J end lost 2 bases, and 3 bases lay between the germline ends. This CDR3 region has 11 residues. The CDR3 DNA follows: TGTGCCAGCAGCTCCCCCTACGAGCAGTACTTC. Its protein is CASSSPYEQYF.

The chain links TRBV5-1 to TRBJ2-4; 7 bases fit TRBD1. The CDR3 loop spans 12 amino acids. Losses at the gene ends were 4 bases for V and 5 bases for J; bases not matched to a gene: 0. CDR1 and CDR2 from the germline V gene are SGHRS and YFSETQ. The CDR3 nucleotides are TGCGCCAGCAGCGGGACAGAAAACATTCAGTACTTC. Translating gives CASSGTENIQYF.

The rearrangement joins TRBV7-9 to TRBJ1-4, with 10 bases that match TRBD1. The ends lost 5 bases at V and 0 bases at J; junction bases unmatched: 9. Germline CDR1 reads SEHNR; CDR2 reads FQNEAQ (reference sequence). CDR3 length equals 18 residues. CDR3 in amino acids: CASSKGQGSEATNEKLFF. CDR3 nucleotides: TGTGCCAGCAGCAAGGGACAGGGGAGCGAGGCAACTAATGAAAAACTGTTTTTT.

The chain joins TRBV28 to TRBJ2-7, with TRBD1 identical over 7 bases. J gave up 6 bases and V 6 bases, and 8 bases lay outside the gene matches. Germline values: CDR1 MDHEN, CDR2 SYDVKM. CDR3 size: 13 residues. In DNA form, the CDR3 reads TGTGCCAGCAGAACGACAGGGCATGGCGAGCAGTACTTC. Its translation is CASRTTGHGEQYF.

A word on this clone: Because the CDR3 is missing its conserved closing phenylalanine or tryptophan, this is likely a read error. Because the CDR3's place on the DNA is in doubt, the DNA is left out and the CDR3 is given as listed by TCRdb. CDR3 loop: CASSNTEGGFL. The chain links TRBV2 to TRBJ2-7; whether TRBD2, the table's D call, matches the DNA was not checked. The CDR3 length is 11 residues, termini included. CDR1 and CDR2 (germline): SNHLY, FYNNEI.

The chain employs TRBV28 and TRBJ2-1; the match to TRBD2 covers 10 bases. This CDR3 has 16 amino acids. The V gene end was trimmed by 4 bases and the J gene end by 7 bases; junction bases not matched to a gene: 10. Germline CDR1 and CDR2: MDHEN and SYDVKM. The CDR3 region is CASSSLASGSGNEQFF. CDR3 coding DNA: TGTGCCAGCAGTTCCCTGGCTAGCGGGAGTGGTAATGAGCAGTTCTTC. The full variable domain, in which reference TRBV28 and TRBJ2-1 provide the parts outside the CDR3, is DVKVTQSSRYLVKRTGEKVFLECVQDMDHENMFWYRQDPGLGLRLIYFSYDVKMKEKGDIPEGYSVSREKKERFSLILESASTNQTSMYLCASSSLASGSGNEQFFGPGTRLTVL.

This clone was seen a few times. The chain has TRBV19 and TRBJ1-5, with a weak D call TRBD1 (5 bases). The germline CDR1 and CDR2 sequences are LNHDA and SQIVND (reference sequence). The CDR3 runs 15 residues. With 7 bases removed from V and 3 bases from J, the gap between germline ends came to 16 bases. CDR3 sequence reads: CASTPGWGPNQPQHF. In DNA form, the CDR3 reads TGTGCCAGTACCCCAGGGTGGGGCCCCAATCAGCCCCAGCATTTT. Based on the CDR3 plus reference TRBV19 and TRBJ1-5, the full variable domain is DGGITQSPKYLFRKEGQNVTLSCEQNLNHDAMYWYRQDPGQGLRLIYYSQIVNDFQKGDIAEGYSVSREKKESFPLTVTSAQKNPTAFYLCASTPGWGPNQPQHFGDGTRLSIL.

This clone has only a few counts. The chain employs TRBV15 and TRBJ2-1; 9 bases align to TRBD2. CDR3 size: 16 residues. The J segment lost 6 bases and the V segment lost 0 bases, leaving 6 bases of the junction unmatched. Germline CDR1 and CDR2: LNHNV and YYDKDF (reference sequence). In DNA form, the CDR3 reads TGTGCCACCAGCAGAGATGGGCCTAGCGGGATCAATGAGCAGTTCTTC. Protein sequence: CATSRDGPSGINEQFF.

This chain uses TRBV5-4 with TRBJ2-1, with 12 bases lining up with TRBD2. Germline trimming cut 3 bases from V and 7 bases from J; bases unmatched to any gene: 11. From germline, CDR1 is SGHNT and CDR2 YYREEE (reference sequence). The CDR3 is 17 residues long. The CDR3 is CASSSPTSGRGTNEQFF. The CDR3 bases are TGTGCCAGCAGCTCACCGACTAGCGGGAGAGGGACGAATGAGCAGTTCTTC.

The rearrangement uses TRBV27 and TRBJ1-1, with D maybe TRBD1 (5 bases). The CDR3 has 16 amino acids. Trimming shortened V by 3 bases and J by 0 bases, and 14 bases separated the two germline ends. Germline V gives CDR1 MNHEY, CDR2 SMNVEV (reference sequence). CDR3 sequence: CASSLIFQTVNTEAFF. The CDR3 DNA reads TGTGCCAGCAGTTTGATTTTTCAGACAGTGAACACTGAAGCTTTCTTT.